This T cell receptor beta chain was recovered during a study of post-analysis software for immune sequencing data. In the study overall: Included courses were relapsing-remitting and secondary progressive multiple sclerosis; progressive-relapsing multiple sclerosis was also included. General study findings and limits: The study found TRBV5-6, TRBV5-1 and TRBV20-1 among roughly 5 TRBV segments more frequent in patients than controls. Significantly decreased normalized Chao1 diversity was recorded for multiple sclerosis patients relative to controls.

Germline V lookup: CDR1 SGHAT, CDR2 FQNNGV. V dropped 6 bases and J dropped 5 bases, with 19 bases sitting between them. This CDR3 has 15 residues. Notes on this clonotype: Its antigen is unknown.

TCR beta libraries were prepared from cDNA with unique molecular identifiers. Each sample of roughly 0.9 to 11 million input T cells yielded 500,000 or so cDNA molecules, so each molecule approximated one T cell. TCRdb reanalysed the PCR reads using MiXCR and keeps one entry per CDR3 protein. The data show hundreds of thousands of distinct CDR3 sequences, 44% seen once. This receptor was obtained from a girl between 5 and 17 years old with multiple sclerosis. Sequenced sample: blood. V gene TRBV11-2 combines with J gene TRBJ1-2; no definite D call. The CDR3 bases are TGTGCCAGCAGTACCCTTCTAGGGAAACTATATGGCTACACCTTC. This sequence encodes CASSTLLGKLYGYTF.